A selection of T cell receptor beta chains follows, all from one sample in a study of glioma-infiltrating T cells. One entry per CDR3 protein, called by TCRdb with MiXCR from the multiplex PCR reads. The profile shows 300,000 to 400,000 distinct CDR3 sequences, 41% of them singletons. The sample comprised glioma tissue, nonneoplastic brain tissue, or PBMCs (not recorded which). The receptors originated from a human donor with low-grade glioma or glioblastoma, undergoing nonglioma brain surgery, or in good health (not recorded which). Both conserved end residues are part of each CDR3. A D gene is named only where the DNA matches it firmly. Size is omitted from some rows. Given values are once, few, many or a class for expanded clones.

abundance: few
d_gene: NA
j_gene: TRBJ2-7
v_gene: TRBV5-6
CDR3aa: CASSKRRLYEQYF
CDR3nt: TGTGCCAGCAGCAAGAGGAGACTATACGAGCAGTACTTC

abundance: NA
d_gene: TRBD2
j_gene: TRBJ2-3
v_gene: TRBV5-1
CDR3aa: CASSLGGLGKDTQYF
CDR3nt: TGCGCCAGCAGCTTGGGGGGACTAGGTAAAGATACGCAGTATTTT

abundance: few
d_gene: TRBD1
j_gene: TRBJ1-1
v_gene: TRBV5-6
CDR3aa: CASSLARDRAGPTEAFF
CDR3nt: TGTGCCAGCAGCTTGGCCAGAGACAGGGCGGGTCCGACTGAAGCTTTCTTT

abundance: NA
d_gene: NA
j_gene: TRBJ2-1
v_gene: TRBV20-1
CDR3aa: CSARVLASSYNEQFF
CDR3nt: TGCAGTGCTAGAGTGTTAGCGAGTTCCTACAATGAGCAGTTCTTC

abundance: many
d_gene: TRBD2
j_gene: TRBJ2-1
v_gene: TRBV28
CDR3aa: CASSLLAGVPDEQFF
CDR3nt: TGTGCCAGCAGTTTACTTGCGGGAGTTCCCGATGAGCAGTTCTTC

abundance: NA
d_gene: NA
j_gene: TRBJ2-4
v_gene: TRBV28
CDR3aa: CASSFAIKSAKNVQYF
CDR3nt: TGTGCCAGCAGTTTTGCAATTAAGTCGGCCAAAAACGTTCAGTACTTC

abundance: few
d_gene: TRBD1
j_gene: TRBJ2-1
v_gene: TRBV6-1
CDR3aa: CASRDPLSRGQGLAGEQFF
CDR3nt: TGTGCCAGCAGAGATCCCCTTTCCCGTGGACAGGGACTGGCCGGTGAGCAGTTCTTC

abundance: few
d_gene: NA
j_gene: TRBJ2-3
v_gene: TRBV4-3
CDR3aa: CASSQDILAPYTQYF
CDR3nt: TGCGCCAGCAGCCAAGATATTCTAGCGCCATATACGCAGTATTTT

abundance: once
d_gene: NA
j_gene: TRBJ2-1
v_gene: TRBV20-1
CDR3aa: CSARDVYEKSAQFF
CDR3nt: TGCAGTGCTAGAGATGTATACGAGAAATCGGCGCAGTTCTTC

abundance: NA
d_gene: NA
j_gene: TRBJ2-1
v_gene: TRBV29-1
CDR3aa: CSVVGGNYNEQFF
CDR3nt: TGCAGCGTTGTGGGCGGGAACTACAATGAGCAGTTCTTC

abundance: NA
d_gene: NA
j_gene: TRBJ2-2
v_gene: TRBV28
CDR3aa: CASSLVSDTGELFF
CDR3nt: TGTGCCAGCAGTTTGGTTAGCGACACCGGGGAGCTGTTTTTT

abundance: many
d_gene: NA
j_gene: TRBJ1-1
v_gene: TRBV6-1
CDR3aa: CASLTDTGLAFF
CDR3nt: TGTGCCAGCCTCACCGACACAGGGTTAGCTTTCTTT

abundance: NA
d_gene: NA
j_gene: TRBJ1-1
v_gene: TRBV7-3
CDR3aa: CASSLEIHGTEAFF
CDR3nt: TGTGCCAGCAGCTTGGAGATTCACGGGACTGAAGCTTTCTTT

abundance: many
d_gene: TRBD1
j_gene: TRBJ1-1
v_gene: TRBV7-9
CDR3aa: CASSSGTGDTEAFF
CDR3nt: TGTGCCAGCAGCTCGGGCACAGGGGACACTGAAGCTTTCTTT

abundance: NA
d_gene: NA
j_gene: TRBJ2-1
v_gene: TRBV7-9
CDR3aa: CASSENSGDEQFF
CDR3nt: TGTGCCAGCAGCGAAAACTCAGGCGATGAGCAGTTCTTC

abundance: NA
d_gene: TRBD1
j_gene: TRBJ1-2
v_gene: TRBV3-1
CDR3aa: CASSQTGQPNYGYTF
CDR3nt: TGTGCCAGCAGCCAAACGGGACAGCCTAACTATGGCTACACCTTC

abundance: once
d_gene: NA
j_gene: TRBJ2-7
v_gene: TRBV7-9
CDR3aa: CASSLGPGGVDEQYF
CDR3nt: TGTGCCAGCAGCTTAGGCCCGGGCGGTGTGGACGAGCAGTACTTC

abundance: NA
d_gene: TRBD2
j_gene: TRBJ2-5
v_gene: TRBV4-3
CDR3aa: CASSQIMGGLLETQYF
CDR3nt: TGCGCCAGCAGCCAGATCATGGGGGGGTTGTTGGAGACCCAGTACTTC

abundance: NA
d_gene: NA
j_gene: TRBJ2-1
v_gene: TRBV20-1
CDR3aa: CSAQTPGAYNEQFF
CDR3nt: TGCAGTGCTCAAACGCCGGGGGCCTACAATGAGCAGTTCTTC

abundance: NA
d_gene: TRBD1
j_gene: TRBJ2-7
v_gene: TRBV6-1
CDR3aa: CASSYPGTDYEQYF
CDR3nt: TGTGCCAGCAGTTACCCCGGGACAGACTACGAGCAGTACTTC

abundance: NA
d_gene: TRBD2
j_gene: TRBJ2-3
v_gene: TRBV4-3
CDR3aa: CASSSGLAGGRDTQYF
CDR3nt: TGCGCCAGCAGCTCGGGACTAGCGGGAGGGCGAGATACGCAGTATTTT

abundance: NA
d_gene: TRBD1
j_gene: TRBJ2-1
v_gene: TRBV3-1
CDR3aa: CASSQARTGDNEQFF
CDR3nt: TGTGCCAGCAGCCAAGCTCGGACAGGGGACAATGAGCAGTTCTTC

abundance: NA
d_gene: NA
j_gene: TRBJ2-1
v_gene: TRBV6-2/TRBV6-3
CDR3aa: CAGSYWQGPANEQFF
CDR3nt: TGTGCCGGCAGTTACTGGCAGGGGCCCGCCAATGAGCAGTTCTTC

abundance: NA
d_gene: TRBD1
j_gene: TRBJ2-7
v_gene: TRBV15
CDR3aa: CASSAATGGASYEQYF
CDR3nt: TGTGCCAGCAGCGCAGCAACAGGGGGCGCTTCCTACGAGCAGTACTTC

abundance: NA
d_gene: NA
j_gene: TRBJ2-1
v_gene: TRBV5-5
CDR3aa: CASSLAVRLPPFF
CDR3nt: TGTGCCAGCAGCTTGGCCGTACGCCTTCCCCCGTTCTTC

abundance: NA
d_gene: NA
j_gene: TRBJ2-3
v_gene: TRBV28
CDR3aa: CASSFTSSTDTQYF
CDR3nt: TGTGCCAGCAGTTTTACTAGTAGCACAGATACGCAGTATTTT

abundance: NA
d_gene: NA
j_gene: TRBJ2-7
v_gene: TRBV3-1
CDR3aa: CASSQDHGPTTEYEQYF
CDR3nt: TGTGCCAGCAGCCAAGACCATGGCCCTACTACCGAGTACGAGCAGTACTTC

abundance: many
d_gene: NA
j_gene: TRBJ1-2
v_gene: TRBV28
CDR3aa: CASSIYSRMGYTNYGYTF
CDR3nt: TGTGCCAGCAGCATTTATTCTAGGATGGGATATACTAACTATGGCTACACCTTC

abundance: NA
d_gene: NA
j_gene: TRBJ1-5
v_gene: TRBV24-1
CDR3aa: CATSGWGLNNQPQHF
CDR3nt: TGTGCCACCAGTGGGTGGGGGTTGAACAATCAGCCCCAGCATTTT

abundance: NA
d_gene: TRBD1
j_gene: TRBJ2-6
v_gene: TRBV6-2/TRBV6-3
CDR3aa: CASRKDRGAGANVLTF
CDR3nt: TGTGCCAGCAGAAAGGACAGGGGTGCTGGGGCCAACGTCCTGACTTTC

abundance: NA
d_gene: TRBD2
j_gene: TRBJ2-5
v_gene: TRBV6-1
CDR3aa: CAISEPTLALEETQYF
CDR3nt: TGTGCCATCAGTGAGCCGACACTAGCGTTAGAAGAGACCCAGTACTTC

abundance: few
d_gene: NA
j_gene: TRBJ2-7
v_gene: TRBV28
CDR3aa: CASSLMRGRSYEQYF
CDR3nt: TGTGCCAGCAGCTTGATGCGTGGCAGATCCTACGAGCAGTACTTC

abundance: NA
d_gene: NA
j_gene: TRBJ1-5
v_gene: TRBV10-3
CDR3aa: CAISEDSNNQPQHF
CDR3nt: TGTGCCATCAGTGAAGACAGCAACAATCAGCCCCAGCATTTT

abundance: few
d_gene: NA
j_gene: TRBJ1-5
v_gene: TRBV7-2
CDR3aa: CASSLMGKGNQPQHF
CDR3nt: TGTGCCAGCAGCTTAATGGGAAAAGGCAATCAGCCCCAGCATTTT

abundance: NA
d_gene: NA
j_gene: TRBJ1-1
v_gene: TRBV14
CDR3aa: CASSFSYNTEAFF
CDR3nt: TGTGCCAGCAGCTTCAGTTATAACACTGAAGCTTTCTTT

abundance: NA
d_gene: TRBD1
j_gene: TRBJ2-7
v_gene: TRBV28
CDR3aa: CASSRQGAAYNEQYF
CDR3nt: TGTGCCAGCAGCCGGCAGGGGGCTGCGTACAATGAGCAGTACTTC

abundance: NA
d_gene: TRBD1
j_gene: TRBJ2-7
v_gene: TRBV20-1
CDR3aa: CSASSGQGASEQYF
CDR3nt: TGCAGTGCTAGCTCGGGACAGGGGGCCTCCGAGCAGTACTTC

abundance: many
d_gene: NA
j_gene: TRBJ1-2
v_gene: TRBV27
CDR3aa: CASSLSPGSYGYTF
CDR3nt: TGTGCCAGCAGTTTATCGCCCGGGAGCTATGGCTACACCTTC

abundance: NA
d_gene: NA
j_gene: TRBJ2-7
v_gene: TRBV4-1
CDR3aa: CASSQVGTRTFCEQYF
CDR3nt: TGCGCCAGCAGCCAAGTGGGTACTCGGACATTCTGCGAGCAGTACTTC

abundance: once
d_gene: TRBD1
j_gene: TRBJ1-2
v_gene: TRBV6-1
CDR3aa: CAISIQGGDYGYTF
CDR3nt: TGTGCCATCAGCATTCAGGGGGGAGACTATGGCTACACCTTC

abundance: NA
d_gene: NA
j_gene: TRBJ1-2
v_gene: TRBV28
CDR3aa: CASCSLQGAPGYTF
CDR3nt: TGTGCCAGCTGTTCATTACAGGGTGCCCCTGGCTACACCTTC

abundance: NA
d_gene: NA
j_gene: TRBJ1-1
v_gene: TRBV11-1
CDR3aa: CARSILSNTEAFF
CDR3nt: TGTGCCAGAAGCATACTGAGTAATACTGAAGCTTTCTTT

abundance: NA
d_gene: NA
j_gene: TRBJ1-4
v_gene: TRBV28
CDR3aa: CASSFLRSGEKLFF
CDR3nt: TGTGCCAGCAGTTTTCTGAGGTCCGGTGAAAAACTGTTTTTT